This is a list of T cell receptor beta chains from one sample in a study of blood T cell repertoires in COVID-19. TCRdb's table, derived via immunoSEQ multiplex PCR, lists solely in-frame clones and lacks some. The sample carries 30,000 to 35,000 clones, 89% recorded once. The sequenced material came from peripheral blood. These receptors came from a man older than 75 with acute or convalescent COVID-19. CDR3s include the opening cysteine and the closing phenylalanine or tryptophan. The order of the fields is D gene, J gene, V gene, CDR3 DNA, CDR3 protein. The D gene is left open where the match is weak.

TRBD2 | TRBJ2-7 | TRBV5-6 | TGTGCCAGCAGCTACCGGGGAGCGGGATTCGCCCACGAGCAGTACTTC | CASSYRGAGFAHEQYF
TRBD1 | TRBJ1-2 | TRBV9 | TGTGCCAGCAGCGCACGGACAGGGGGCTACACCTTC | CASSARTGGYTF
TRBD2 | TRBJ2-1 | TRBV12-3/TRBV12-4 | TGTGCCAGTTCTAGCGGCTCCTACAATGAGCAGTTCTTC | CASSSGSYNEQFF
TRBD2 | TRBJ2-3 | TRBV11-2 | TGTGCCAGCAGCGACCTAGCGGGAGTTACAGATACGCAGTATTTT | CASSDLAGVTDTQYF
NA | TRBJ2-1 | TRBV6-1 | TGTGCCAGCAGTGAATGGGGAGCGACCTCCTACAATGAGCAGTTCTTC | CASSEWGATSYNEQFF
NA | TRBJ1-1 | TRBV9 | TGTGCCAGCAGCGTAGTCGGCGGAGGATGGACTGAAGCTTTCTTT | CASSVVGGGWTEAFF
TRBD1 | TRBJ2-1 | TRBV10-1 | TGCGCCAGCAGCACGGGACAGACCAATGAGCAGTTCTTC | CASSTGQTNEQFF
NA | TRBJ1-5 | TRBV21-1 | TGTGCCAGTCCCAGGGAAGGCTCCCTCAATCAGCCCCAGCATTTT | CASPREGSLNQPQHF
TRBD1 | TRBJ1-1 | TRBV19 | TGTGCCAGTAGTATAGATGGAACAGGGGCTACTGAAGCTTTCTTT | CASSIDGTGATEAFF
TRBD1 | TRBJ1-1 | TRBV2 | TGTGCCAGCAGTACCCGGACAGGGTGGACTGAAGCTTTCTTT | CASSTRTGWTEAFF
NA | TRBJ1-4 | TRBV5-1 | TGCGCCAGCAGCTTGGCCAGGGGTGCAACTAATGAAAAACTGTTTTTT | CASSLARGATNEKLFF
TRBD2 | TRBJ2-3 | TRBV28 | TGTGCCAGCAGCTCTACTCTAGCGGGAGGGGATACGCAGTATTTT | CASSSTLAGGDTQYF
TRBD1 | TRBJ1-5 | TRBV18 | TGTGCCAGCTCACCAGGGACAGGAGATCAGCCCCAGCATTTT | CASSPGTGDQPQHF
TRBD2 | TRBJ2-3 | TRBV10-3 | TGTGCCATCAGCTTCGGACTAGCGGGGACAGATACGCAGTATTTT | CAISFGLAGTDTQYF